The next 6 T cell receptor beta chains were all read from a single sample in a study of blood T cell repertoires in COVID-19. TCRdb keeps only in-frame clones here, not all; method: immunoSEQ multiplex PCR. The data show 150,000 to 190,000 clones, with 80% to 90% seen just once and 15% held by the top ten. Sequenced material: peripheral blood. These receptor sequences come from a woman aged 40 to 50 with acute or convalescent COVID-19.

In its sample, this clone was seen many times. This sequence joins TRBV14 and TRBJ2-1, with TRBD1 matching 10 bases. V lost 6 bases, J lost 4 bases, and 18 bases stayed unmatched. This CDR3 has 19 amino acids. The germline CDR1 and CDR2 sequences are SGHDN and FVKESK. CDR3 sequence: CASRLGQGVQGVTYNEQFF. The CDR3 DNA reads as TGTGCCAGCAGACTCGGACAGGGGGTTCAGGGAGTCACTTACAATGAGCAGTTCTTC.

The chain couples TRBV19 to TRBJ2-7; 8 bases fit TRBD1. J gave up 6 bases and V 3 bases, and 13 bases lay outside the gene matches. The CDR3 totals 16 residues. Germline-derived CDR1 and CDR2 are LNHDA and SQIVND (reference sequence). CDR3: CASSMIGRGRDGEQYF. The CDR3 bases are TGTGCCAGTAGTATGATCGGCAGGGGGCGGGATGGCGAGCAGTACTTC.

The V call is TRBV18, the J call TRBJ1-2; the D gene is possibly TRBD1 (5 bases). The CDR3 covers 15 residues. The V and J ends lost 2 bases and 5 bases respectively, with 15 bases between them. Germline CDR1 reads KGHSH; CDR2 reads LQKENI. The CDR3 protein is CASSPTGRVFYGYTF. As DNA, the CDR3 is TGTGCCAGCTCACCAACAGGACGGGTTTTTTATGGCTACACCTTC.

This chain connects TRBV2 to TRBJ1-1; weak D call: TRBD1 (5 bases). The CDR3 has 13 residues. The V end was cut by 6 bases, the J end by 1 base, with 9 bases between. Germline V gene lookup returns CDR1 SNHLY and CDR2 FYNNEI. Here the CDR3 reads CASSFTGNTEAFF. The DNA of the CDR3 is TGTGCCAGCAGCTTTACAGGGAACACTGAAGCTTTCTTT. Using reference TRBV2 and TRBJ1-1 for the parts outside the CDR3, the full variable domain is EPEVTQTPSHQVTQMGQEVILRCVPISNHLYFYWYRQILGQKVEFLVSFYNNEISEKSEIFDDQFSVERPDGSNFTLKIRSTKLEDSAMYFCASSFTGNTEAFFGQGTRLTVV.

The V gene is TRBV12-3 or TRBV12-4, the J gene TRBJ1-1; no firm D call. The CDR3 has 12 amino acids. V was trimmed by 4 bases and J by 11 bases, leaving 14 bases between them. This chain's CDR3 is CASSYGGSEAFF. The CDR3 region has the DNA TGTGCCAGCAGTTACGGCGGGTCGGAGGCTTTCTTT.

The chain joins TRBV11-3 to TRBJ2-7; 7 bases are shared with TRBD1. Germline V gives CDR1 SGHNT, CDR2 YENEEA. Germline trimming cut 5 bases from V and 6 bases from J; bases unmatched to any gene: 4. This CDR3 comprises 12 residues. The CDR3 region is CASSPTGAEQYF. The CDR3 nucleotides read TGTGCCAGCAGCCCCACAGGGGCCGAGCAGTACTTC.